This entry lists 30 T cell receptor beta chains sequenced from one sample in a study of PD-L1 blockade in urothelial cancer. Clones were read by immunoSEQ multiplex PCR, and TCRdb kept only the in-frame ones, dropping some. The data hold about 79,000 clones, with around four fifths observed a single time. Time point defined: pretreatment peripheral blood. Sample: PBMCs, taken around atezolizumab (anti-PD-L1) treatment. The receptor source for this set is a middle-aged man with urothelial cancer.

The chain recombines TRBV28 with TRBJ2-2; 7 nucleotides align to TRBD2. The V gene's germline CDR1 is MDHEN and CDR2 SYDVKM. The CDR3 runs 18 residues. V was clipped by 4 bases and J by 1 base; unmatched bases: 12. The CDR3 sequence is CASSSPGGGRGNTGELFF. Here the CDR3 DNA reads TGTGCCAGCAGTTCCCCAGGTGGCGGGAGAGGGAACACCGGGGAGCTGTTTTTT.

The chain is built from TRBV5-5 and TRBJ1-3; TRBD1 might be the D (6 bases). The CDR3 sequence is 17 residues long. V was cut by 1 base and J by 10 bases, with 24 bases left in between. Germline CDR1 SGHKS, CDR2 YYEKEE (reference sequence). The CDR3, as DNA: TGTGCCAGCAGCTTGATCGGGACGGCGGGGGCGGATGGGACCATATATTTT. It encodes CASSLIGTAGADGTIYF.

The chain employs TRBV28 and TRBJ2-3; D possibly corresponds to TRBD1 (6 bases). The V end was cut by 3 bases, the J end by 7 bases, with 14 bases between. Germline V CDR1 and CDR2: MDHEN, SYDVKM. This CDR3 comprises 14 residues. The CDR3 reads CASSLPRTVYTQYF. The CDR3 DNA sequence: TGTGCCAGCAGTTTGCCACGGACAGTGTATACGCAGTATTTT. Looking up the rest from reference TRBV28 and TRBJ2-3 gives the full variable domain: DVKVTQSSRYLVKRTGEKVFLECVQDMDHENMFWYRQDPGLGLRLIYFSYDVKMKEKGDIPEGYSVSREKKERFSLILESASTNQTSMYLCASSLPRTVYTQYFGPGTRLTVL.

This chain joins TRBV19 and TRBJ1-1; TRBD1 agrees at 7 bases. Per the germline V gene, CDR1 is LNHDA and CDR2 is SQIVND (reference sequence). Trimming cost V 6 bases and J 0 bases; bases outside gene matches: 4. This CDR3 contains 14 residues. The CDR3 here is CASSQDRMNTEAFF. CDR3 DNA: TGTGCCAGTAGCCAGGACAGGATGAACACTGAAGCTTTCTTT.

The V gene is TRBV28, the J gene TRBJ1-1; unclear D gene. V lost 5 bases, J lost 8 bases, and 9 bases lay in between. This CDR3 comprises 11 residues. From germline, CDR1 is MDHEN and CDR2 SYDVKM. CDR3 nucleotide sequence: TGTGCCAGCAGTAGGGAGGCCGAAGCTTTCTTT. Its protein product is CASSREAEAFF.

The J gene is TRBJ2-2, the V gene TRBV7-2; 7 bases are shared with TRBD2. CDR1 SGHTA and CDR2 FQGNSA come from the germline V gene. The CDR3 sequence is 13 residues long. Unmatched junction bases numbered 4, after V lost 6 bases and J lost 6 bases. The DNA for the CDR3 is TGTGCCAGCAGTGCGGGAGTCCCCGGGGAGCTGTTTTTT. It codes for CASSAGVPGELFF.

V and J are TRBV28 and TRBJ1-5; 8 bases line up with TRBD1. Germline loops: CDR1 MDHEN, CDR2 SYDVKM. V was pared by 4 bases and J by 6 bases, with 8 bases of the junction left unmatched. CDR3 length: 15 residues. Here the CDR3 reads CASSSGGQEGQPQHF. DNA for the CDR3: TGTGCCAGCAGTTCTGGGGGACAGGAGGGTCAGCCCCAGCATTTT.

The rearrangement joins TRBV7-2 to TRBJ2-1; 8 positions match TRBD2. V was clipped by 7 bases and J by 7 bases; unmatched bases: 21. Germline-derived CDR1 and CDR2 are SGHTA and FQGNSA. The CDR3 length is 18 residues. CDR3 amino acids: CASTSHSGRLALRNEQFF. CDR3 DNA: TGTGCCAGCACCTCACATTCGGGGCGACTAGCGCTGAGGAATGAGCAGTTCTTC.

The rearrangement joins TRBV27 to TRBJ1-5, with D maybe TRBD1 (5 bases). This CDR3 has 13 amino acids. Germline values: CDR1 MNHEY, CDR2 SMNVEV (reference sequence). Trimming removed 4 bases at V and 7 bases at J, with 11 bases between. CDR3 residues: CASSSREGQPQHF. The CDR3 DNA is TGTGCCAGCAGTTCCAGGGAAGGACAGCCCCAGCATTTT.

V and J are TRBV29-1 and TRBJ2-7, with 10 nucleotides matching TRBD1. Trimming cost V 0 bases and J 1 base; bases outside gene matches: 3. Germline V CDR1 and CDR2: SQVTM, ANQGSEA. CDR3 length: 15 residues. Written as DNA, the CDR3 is TGCAGCGTTGAAGACCGGGACAGGGGATCCTACGAGCAGTACTTC. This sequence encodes CSVEDRDRGSYEQYF.

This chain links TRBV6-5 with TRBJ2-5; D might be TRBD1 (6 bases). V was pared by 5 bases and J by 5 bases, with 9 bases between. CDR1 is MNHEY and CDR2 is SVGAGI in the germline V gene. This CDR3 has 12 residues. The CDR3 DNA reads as TGTGCCAGCAGTGTGGGGGCGGAGACCCAGTACTTC. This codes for CASSVGAETQYF.

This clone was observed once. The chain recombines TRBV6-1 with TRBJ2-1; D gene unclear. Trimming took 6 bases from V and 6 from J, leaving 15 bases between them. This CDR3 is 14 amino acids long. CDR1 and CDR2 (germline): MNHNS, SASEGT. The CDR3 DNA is TGTGCCAGCAGATCTCGAGCTCCTGGCAATGAGCAGTTCTTC. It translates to CASRSRAPGNEQFF.

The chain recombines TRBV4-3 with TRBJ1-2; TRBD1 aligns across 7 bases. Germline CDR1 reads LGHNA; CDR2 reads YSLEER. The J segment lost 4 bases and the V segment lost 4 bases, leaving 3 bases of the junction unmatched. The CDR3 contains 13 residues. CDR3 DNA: TGCGCCAGCAGCCTGACAGGGATCTATGGCTACACCTTC. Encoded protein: CASSLTGIYGYTF.

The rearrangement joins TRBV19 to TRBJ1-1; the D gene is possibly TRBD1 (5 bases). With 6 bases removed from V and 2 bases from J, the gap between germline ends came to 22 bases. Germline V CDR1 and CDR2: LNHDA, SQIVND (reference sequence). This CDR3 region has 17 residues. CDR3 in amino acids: CASRRPGEGRGNTEAFF. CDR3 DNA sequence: TGTGCCAGTAGGAGGCCCGGGGAGGGGAGGGGTAACACTGAAGCTTTCTTT.

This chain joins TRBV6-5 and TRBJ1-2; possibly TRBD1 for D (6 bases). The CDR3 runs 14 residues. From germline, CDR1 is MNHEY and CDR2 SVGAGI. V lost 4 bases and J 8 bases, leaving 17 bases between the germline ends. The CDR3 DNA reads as TGTGCCAGCAGTTCCACCGGGACAATCCGAGGCTACACCTTC. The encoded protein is CASSSTGTIRGYTF.

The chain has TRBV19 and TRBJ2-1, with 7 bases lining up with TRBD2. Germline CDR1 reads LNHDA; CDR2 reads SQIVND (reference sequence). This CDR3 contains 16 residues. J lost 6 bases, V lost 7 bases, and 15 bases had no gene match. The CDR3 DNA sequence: TGTGCCAGTATATCGGCTAGCGGAGGGAGGGTCAATGAGCAGTTCTTC. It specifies CASISASGGRVNEQFF. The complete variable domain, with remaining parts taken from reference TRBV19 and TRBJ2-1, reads DGGITQSPKYLFRKEGQNVTLSCEQNLNHDAMYWYRQDPGQGLRLIYYSQIVNDFQKGDIAEGYSVSREKKESFPLTVTSAQKNPTAFYLCASISASGGRVNEQFFGPGTRLTVL.

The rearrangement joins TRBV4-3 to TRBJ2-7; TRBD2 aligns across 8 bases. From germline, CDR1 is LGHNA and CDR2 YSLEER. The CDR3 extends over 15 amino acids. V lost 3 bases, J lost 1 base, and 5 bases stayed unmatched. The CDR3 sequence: CASSQEAGASYEQYF. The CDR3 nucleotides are TGCGCCAGCAGCCAGGAAGCGGGGGCATCCTACGAGCAGTACTTC.

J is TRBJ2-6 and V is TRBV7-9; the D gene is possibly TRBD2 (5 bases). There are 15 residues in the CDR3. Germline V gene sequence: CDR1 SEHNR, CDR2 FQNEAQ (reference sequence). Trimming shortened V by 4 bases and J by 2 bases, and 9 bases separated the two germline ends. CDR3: CASSSRRTGANVLTF. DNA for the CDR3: TGTGCCAGCAGCTCAAGGAGGACTGGGGCCAACGTCCTGACTTTC.

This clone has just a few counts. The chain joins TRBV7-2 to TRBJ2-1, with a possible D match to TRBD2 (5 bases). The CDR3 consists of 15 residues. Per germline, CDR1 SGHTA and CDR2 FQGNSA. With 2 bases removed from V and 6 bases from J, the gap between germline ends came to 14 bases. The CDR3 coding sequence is TGTGCCAGCAGCTTAATCTGGGGAGCAGCCAATGAGCAGTTCTTC. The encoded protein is CASSLIWGAANEQFF. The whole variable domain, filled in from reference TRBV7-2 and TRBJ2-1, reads GAGVSQSPSNKVTEKGKDVELRCDPISGHTALYWYRQSLGQGLEFLIYFQGNSAPDKSGLPSDRFSAERTGGSVSTLTIQRTQQEDSAVYLCASSLIWGAANEQFFGPGTRLTVL.

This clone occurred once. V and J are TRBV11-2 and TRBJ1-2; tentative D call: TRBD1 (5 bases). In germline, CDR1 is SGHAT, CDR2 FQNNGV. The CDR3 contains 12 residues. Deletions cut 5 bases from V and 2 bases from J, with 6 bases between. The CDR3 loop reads CASSRQNYGYTF. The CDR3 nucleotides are TGTGCCAGCAGCCGACAGAACTATGGCTACACCTTC.

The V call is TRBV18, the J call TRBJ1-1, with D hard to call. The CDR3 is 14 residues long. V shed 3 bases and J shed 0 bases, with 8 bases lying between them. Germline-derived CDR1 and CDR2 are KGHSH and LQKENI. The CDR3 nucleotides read TGTGCCAGCTCACCCGGGTTCATGAACACTGAAGCTTTCTTT. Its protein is CASSPGFMNTEAFF.

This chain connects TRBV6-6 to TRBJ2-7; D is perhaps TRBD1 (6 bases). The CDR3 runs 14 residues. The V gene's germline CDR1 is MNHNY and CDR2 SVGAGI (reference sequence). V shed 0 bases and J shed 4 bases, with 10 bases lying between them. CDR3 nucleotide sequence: TGTGCCAGCAGTTACTCAGGGGGTTCATACGAGCAGTACTTC. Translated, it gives CASSYSGGSYEQYF.

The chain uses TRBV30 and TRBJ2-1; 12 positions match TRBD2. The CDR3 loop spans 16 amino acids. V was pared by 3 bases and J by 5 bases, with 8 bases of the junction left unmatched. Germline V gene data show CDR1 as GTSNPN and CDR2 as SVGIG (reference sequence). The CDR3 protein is CAWRTHPSGRDNEQFF. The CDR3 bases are TGTGCCTGGAGGACCCATCCTAGCGGGAGGGACAATGAGCAGTTCTTC.

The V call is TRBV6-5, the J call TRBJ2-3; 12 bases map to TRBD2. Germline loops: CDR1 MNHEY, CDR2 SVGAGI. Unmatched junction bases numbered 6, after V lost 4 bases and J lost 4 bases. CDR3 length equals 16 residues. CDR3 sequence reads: CASSSPRLAGADTQYF. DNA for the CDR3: TGTGCCAGCAGTTCCCCTCGACTAGCGGGAGCAGATACGCAGTATTTT.

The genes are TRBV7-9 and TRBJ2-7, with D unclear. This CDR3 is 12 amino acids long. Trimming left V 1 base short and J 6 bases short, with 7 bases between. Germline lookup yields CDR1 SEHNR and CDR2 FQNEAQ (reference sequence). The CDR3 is CASSLGPGEQYF. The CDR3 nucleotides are TGTGCCAGCAGCTTAGGTCCCGGCGAGCAGTACTTC.

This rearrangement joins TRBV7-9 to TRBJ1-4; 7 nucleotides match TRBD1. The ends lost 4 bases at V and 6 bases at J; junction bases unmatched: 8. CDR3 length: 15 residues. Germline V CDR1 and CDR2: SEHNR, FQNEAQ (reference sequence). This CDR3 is CASSSGGLRDEKLFF. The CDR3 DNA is TGTGCCAGCAGCTCAGGGGGACTGAGGGATGAAAAACTGTTTTTT. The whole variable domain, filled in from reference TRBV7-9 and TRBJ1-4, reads DTGVSQNPRHKITKRGQNVTFRCDPISEHNRLYWYRQTLGQGPEFLTYFQNEAQLEKSRLLSDRFSAERPKGSFSTLEIQRTEQGDSAMYLCASSSGGLRDEKLFFGSGTQLSVL.

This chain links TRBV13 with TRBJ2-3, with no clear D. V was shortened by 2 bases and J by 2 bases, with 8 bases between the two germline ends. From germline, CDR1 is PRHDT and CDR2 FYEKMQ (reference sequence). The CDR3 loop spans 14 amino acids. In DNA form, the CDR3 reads TGTGCCAGCAGCTTAACTGTTACCACAGATACGCAGTATTTT. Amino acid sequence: CASSLTVTTDTQYF.

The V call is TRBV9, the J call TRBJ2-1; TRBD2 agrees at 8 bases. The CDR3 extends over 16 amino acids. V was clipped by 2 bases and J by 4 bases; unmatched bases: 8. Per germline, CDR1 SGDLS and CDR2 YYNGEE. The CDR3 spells CASSVAGTSIYNEQFF. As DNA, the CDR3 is TGTGCCAGCAGCGTGGCCGGGACTAGTATTTACAATGAGCAGTTCTTC.

The CDR3 DNA follows: TGTGCCAGCGGCGCAAGGGGGTCAGATACGCAGTATTTT. This encodes CASGARGSDTQYF. The J gene is TRBJ2-3, the V gene TRBV19; D possibly corresponds to TRBD1 (6 bases). V was trimmed by 9 bases and J by 4 bases, leaving 14 bases between them. There are 13 residues in the CDR3. From germline, CDR1 is LNHDA and CDR2 SQIVND (reference sequence).

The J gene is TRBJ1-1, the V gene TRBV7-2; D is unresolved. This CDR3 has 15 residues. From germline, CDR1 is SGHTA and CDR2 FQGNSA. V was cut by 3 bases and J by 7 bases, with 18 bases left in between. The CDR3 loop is CASSFRSGGRDEAFF. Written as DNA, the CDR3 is TGTGCCAGCAGCTTTCGGTCAGGAGGCCGGGATGAAGCTTTCTTT.